A single sample is the source of the 20 T cell receptor beta chains below, sequenced in a study of PD-1 blockade in classical Hodgkin lymphoma. Only in-frame clones appear in the TCRdb table, and some are missing; sequencing was by immunoSEQ multiplex PCR. The repertoire holds about 53,000 clones, with about 84% as singletons. Relapses following autologous stem cell transplantation were seen in all patients, with brentuximab vedotin exposure varying. Material: peripheral blood mononuclear cells (PBMCs), obtained at baseline. These TCRs come from a human donor with classical Hodgkin lymphoma.

The rearrangement joins TRBV4-1 to TRBJ2-1; D uncertain. The CDR3 runs to 11 residues. The V end was cut by 5 bases, the J end by 5 bases, with 4 bases between. Germline lookup yields CDR1 MGHRA and CDR2 YSYEKL. The CDR3 bases are TGCGCCAGCAGCAGGGACAATGAGCAGTTCTTC. It translates to CASSRDNEQFF.

This clone showed up just once. The chain joins TRBV29-1 to TRBJ2-3; 8 nucleotides agree with TRBD2. The germline CDR1 and CDR2 sequences are SQVTM and ANQGSEA. The CDR3 sequence is 11 residues long. V lost 6 bases, J lost 6 bases, and 2 bases stayed unmatched. In DNA, the CDR3 is TGCAGCGTCGGGGGGGTCGATACGCAGTATTTT. It is translated as CSVGGVDTQYF.

This clone was recorded a few times. The chain recombines TRBV7-9 with TRBJ1-5; 10 bases line up with TRBD1. The junction had 7 bases not matched to a gene; V was cut back by 4 bases and J by 4 bases. This CDR3 contains 16 residues. From germline, CDR1 is SEHNR and CDR2 FQNEAQ (reference sequence). The CDR3 nucleotides read TGTGCCAGCAGCTCTACCGGGACAGGGGAGAATCAGCCCCAGCATTTT. Translating it yields CASSSTGTGENQPQHF.

V and J are TRBV10-3 and TRBJ1-1, with D unclear. Germline loops: CDR1 ENHRY, CDR2 SYGVKD. The CDR3 extends over 12 amino acids. V was cut by 8 bases and J by 0 bases, with 7 bases left in between. Here the CDR3 reads CAIGRMNTEAFF. Here the CDR3 DNA reads TGTGCCATCGGGAGAATGAACACTGAAGCTTTCTTT.

The chain recombines TRBV5-6 with TRBJ1-1; D not resolved. Germline CDR1 is SGHDT and CDR2 is YYEEEE. The CDR3 extends over 13 amino acids. The V end was cut by 2 bases, the J end by 0 bases, with 5 bases between. The CDR3 reads CASSFNLNTEAFF. Here the CDR3 DNA reads TGTGCCAGCAGCTTTAATTTGAACACTGAAGCTTTCTTT.

The sample holds many counts of this clone. V is TRBV4-3 and J is TRBJ1-4; TRBD1 matches 10 bases. This CDR3 has 15 residues. The germline CDR1 and CDR2 sequences are LGHNA and YSLEER. The V gene end was trimmed by 1 base and the J gene end by 11 bases; junction bases not matched to a gene: 7. The DNA for the CDR3 is TGCGCCAGCAGCCAAGTTGGGACAGGGGATCGGAAACTGTTTTTT. Its protein product is CASSQVGTGDRKLFF.

The chain links TRBV5-1 to TRBJ1-5; the match to TRBD1 covers 7 bases. The CDR3 totals 15 residues. Unmatched junction bases numbered 5, after V lost 0 bases and J lost 5 bases. Germline V gene lookup returns CDR1 SGHRS and CDR2 YFSETQ. CDR3 amino acids: CASSLGGTDYQPQHF. DNA for the CDR3: TGCGCCAGCAGCTTGGGCGGGACAGATTATCAGCCCCAGCATTTT.

The V and J genes are TRBV29-1 and TRBJ1-1; no firm D call. This CDR3 region has 13 residues. Germline V gene lookup returns CDR1 SQVTM and CDR2 ANQGSEA. Trimming shortened V by 2 bases and J by 0 bases, and 7 bases separated the two germline ends. CDR3: CSVERRLNTEAFF. CDR3 sequence (DNA): TGCAGCGTTGAAAGACGGTTGAACACTGAAGCTTTCTTT. Filled out from reference TRBV29-1 and TRBJ1-1, the complete variable domain reads SAVISQKPSRDICQRGTSLTIQCQVDSQVTMMFWYRQQPGQSLTLIATANQGSEATYESGFVIDKFPISRPNLTFSTLTVSNMSPEDSSIYLCSVERRLNTEAFFGQGTRLTVV.

The rearrangement links TRBV4-2 to TRBJ1-2; D is undetermined. Trimming pared 0 bases from V and 4 bases from J, leaving 9 bases between. CDR1 and CDR2 (germline): LGHNA, YNFKEQ. This CDR3 has 14 amino acids. CDR3 region: CASSQERVSYGYTF. The CDR3 coding sequence is TGTGCCAGCAGCCAAGAACGGGTCAGCTATGGCTACACCTTC.

The V gene is TRBV7-9, the J gene TRBJ1-1; 10 bases map to TRBD1. The junction had 3 bases not matched to a gene; V was cut back by 5 bases and J by 0 bases. This CDR3 is built from 15 residues. In germline, CDR1 is SEHNR, CDR2 FQNEAQ (reference sequence). This CDR3 is CASSPGTGVNTEAFF. DNA for the CDR3: TGTGCCAGCAGCCCCGGGACAGGGGTGAACACTGAAGCTTTCTTT.

The chain links TRBV19 to TRBJ1-3; 12 nucleotides align to TRBD1. CDR1 is LNHDA, CDR2 SQIVND, per germline (reference sequence). This CDR3 has 18 amino acids. V was clipped by 4 bases and J by 4 bases; unmatched bases: 11. The DNA for the CDR3 is TGTGCCAGTAGTAGATCCGGGACAGGGGGCCCATCCGGAAACACCATATATTTT. Translated: CASSRSGTGGPSGNTIYF. The variable domain in full, with the rest retrieved from reference TRBV19 and TRBJ1-3, is DGGITQSPKYLFRKEGQNVTLSCEQNLNHDAMYWYRQDPGQGLRLIYYSQIVNDFQKGDIAEGYSVSREKKESFPLTVTSAQKNPTAFYLCASSRSGTGGPSGNTIYFGEGSWLTVV.

V is TRBV27 and J is TRBJ2-4, with D perhaps TRBD2 (6 bases). V gave up 5 bases and J gave up 1 base, with 18 bases separating them. The CDR3 spans 17 residues. CDR1 is MNHEY and CDR2 is SMNVEV in the germline V gene (reference sequence). The CDR3 coding sequence is TGTGCCAGCAGTCCTACCTGGGGGGTTTCGGCCAAAAACATTCAGTACTTC. Its protein product is CASSPTWGVSAKNIQYF.

The chain combines TRBV11-2 with TRBJ1-1; possible D gene TRBD1, 6 bases. Germline V lookup: CDR1 SGHAT, CDR2 FQNNGV. With 5 bases removed from V and 1 base from J, the gap between germline ends came to 26 bases. The CDR3 has 19 residues. The CDR3 reads CASSPRRGWDILGNTEAFF. The CDR3 region has the DNA TGTGCCAGCAGCCCTAGGAGGGGATGGGACATCCTAGGGAACACTGAAGCTTTCTTT. Complete variable domain (other parts from reference TRBV11-2 and TRBJ1-1): EAGVAQSPRYKIIEKRQSVAFWCNPISGHATLYWYQQILGQGPKLLIQFQNNGVVDDSQLPKDRFSAERLKGVDSTLKIQPAKLEDSAVYLCASSPRRGWDILGNTEAFFGQGTRLTVV.

The V gene is TRBV29-1, the J gene TRBJ1-4; maybe TRBD1 (6 bases). Germline-derived CDR1 and CDR2 are SQVTM and ANQGSEA. The length of the CDR3 is 13 residues. The germline V and J ends were trimmed by 2 bases and 7 bases, with 11 bases remaining between them. CDR3 DNA: TGCAGCGTTGAAAGACAGGAAGGTGAAAAACTGTTTTTT. Protein: CSVERQEGEKLFF.

The CDR3 here is CSVERYRTGELFF. The CDR3 DNA is TGCAGCGTTGAGAGGTACCGCACCGGGGAGCTGTTTTTT. The rearrangement joins TRBV29-1 to TRBJ2-2; D is unresolved. Germline CDR1 and CDR2: SQVTM and ANQGSEA. The length of the CDR3 is 13 residues. The V end was cut by 3 bases, the J end by 4 bases, with 9 bases between.

The chain links TRBV11-2 to TRBJ1-2, with 8 positions matching TRBD1. V gave up 3 bases and J gave up 5 bases; unmatched junction bases: 5. The CDR3 sequence is 14 residues long. The germline gives CDR1 SGHAT, CDR2 FQNNGV. In nucleotides, the CDR3 is TGTGCCAGCAGCTTGCAGGGGGCGCGTTATGGCTACACCTTC. Protein: CASSLQGARYGYTF.

The chain carries TRBV7-9 and TRBJ2-5; tentatively, D is TRBD1 (6 bases). V dropped 3 bases and J dropped 5 bases, with 13 bases sitting between them. The germline V gene encodes CDR1 SEHNR and CDR2 FQNEAQ (reference sequence). The CDR3 consists of 14 residues. Here the CDR3 DNA reads TGTGCCAGCAGCTTGTTTGGGGGCGGGGAGACCCAGTACTTC. The encoded protein is CASSLFGGGETQYF. Based on the CDR3 plus reference TRBV7-9 and TRBJ2-5, the full variable domain is DTGVSQNPRHKITKRGQNVTFRCDPISEHNRLYWYRQTLGQGPEFLTYFQNEAQLEKSRLLSDRFSAERPKGSFSTLEIQRTEQGDSAMYLCASSLFGGGETQYFGPGTRLLVL.

The rearrangement uses TRBV6-5 and TRBJ1-1; the D gene is possibly TRBD1 (5 bases). The CDR3 has 15 residues. Germline CDR1 reads MNHEY; CDR2 reads SVGAGI. Trimming removed 6 bases from V and 4 bases from J, with 18 bases in between. The CDR3 region is CASRKGLGGGTEAFF. As DNA, the CDR3 is TGTGCCAGCAGAAAAGGCCTCGGGGGTGGCACTGAAGCTTTCTTT.

This clone was seen only a few times. V usage is TRBV29-1 and J usage is TRBJ1-3; D ambiguous. Germline V gene lookup returns CDR1 SQVTM and CDR2 ANQGSEA. Trimming pared 6 bases from V and 14 bases from J, leaving 17 bases between. The CDR3 is 11 amino acids. The CDR3 bases are TGCAGCGTCCTTGATCCCAACTGGCTATATTTT. Protein: CSVLDPNWLYF.

This sequence joins TRBV6-6 and TRBJ2-1; D may be TRBD1 (5 bases). This CDR3 comprises 15 residues. The V gene's germline CDR1 is MNHNY and CDR2 SVGAGI (reference sequence). Trimming removed 2 bases at V and 6 bases at J, with 14 bases between. The CDR3 is CASSYRTDRTNEQFF. In DNA form, the CDR3 reads TGTGCCAGCAGTTACCGCACAGACAGAACCAATGAGCAGTTCTTC.